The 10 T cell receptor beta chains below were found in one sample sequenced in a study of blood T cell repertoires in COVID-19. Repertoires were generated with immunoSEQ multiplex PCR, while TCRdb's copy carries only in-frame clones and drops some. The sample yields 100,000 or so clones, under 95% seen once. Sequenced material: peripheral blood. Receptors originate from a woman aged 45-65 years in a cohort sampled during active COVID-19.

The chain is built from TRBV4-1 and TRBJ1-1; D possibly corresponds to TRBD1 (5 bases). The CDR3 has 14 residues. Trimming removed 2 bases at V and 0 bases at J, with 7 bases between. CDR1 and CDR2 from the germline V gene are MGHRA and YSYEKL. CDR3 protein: CASSQRDLNTEAFF. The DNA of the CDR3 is TGCGCCAGCAGCCAACGGGACTTGAACACTGAAGCTTTCTTT.

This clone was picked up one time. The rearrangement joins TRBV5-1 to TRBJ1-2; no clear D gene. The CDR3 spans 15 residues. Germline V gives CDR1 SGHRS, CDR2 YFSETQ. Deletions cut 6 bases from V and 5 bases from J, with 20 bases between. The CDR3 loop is CASKPSEGVNYGYTF. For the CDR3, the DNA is TGCGCCAGCAAGCCCTCGGAGGGAGTCAATTATGGCTACACCTTC.

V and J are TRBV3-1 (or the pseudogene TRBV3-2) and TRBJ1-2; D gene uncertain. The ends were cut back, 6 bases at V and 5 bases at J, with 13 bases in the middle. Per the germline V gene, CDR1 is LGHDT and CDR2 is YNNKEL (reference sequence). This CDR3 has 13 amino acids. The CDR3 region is CASRGDGEYGYTF. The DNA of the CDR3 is TGTGCCAGCAGGGGCGACGGGGAATATGGCTACACCTTC.

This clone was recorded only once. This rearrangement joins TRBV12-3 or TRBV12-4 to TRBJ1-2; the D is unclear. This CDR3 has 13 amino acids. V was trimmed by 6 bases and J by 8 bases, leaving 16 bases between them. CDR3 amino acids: CASSPGQVWGYTF. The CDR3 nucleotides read TGTGCCAGCAGCCCCGGCCAGGTGTGGGGCTACACCTTC.

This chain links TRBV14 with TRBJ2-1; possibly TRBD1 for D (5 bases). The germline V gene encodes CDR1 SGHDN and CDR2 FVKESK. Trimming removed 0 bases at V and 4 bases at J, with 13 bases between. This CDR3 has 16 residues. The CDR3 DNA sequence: TGTGCCAGCAGCCAAGATCCCAGGGTTTCTTACAATGAGCAGTTCTTC. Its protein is CASSQDPRVSYNEQFF.

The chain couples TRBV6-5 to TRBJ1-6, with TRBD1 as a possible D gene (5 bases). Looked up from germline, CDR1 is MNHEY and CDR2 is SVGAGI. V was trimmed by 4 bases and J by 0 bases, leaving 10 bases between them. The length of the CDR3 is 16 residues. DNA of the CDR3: TGTGCCAGCAGTTCCAACGGGGGCTCCTATAATTCACCCCTCCACTTT. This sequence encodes CASSSNGGSYNSPLHF.

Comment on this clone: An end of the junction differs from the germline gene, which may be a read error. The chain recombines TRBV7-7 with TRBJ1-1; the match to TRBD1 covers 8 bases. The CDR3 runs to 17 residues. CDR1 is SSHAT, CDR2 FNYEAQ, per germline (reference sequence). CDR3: CASSLGRGRLGATEAFF. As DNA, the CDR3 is TGTGCTAGCAGCCTCGGCAGGGGGCGATTGGGGGCGACTGAAGCTTTCTTT.

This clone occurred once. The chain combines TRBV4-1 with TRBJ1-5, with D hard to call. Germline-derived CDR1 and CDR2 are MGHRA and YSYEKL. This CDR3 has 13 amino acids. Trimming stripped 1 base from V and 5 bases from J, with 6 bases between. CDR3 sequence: CASSQVLDQPQHF. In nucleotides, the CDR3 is TGCGCCAGCAGCCAAGTTCTTGATCAGCCCCAGCATTTT.

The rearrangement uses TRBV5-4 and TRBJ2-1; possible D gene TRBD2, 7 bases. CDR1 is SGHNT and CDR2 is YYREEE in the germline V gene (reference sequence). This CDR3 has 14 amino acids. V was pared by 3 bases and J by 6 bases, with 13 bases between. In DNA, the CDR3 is TGTGCCAGCAGCTGGAGGGGGGGCCCCAATGAGCAGTTCTTC. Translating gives CASSWRGGPNEQFF.

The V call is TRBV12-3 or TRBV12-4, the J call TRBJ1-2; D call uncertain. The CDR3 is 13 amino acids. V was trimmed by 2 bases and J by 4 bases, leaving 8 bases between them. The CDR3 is CASSLSGFYGYTF. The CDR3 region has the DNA TGTGCCAGCAGTTTATCAGGTTTCTATGGCTACACCTTC.